This T cell receptor beta chain was found in a study of vaccination effects on CD4 cells after COVID-19. Using viral peptide pools, the ViraFEST assay grew out antigen-specific CD4+ T cells prior to sequencing. The culture ran for under eleven days, and then CD4+ T cells were isolated. Among the vaccine recipients, none had a prior SARS-CoV-2 infection, and nucleocapsid antibodies were negative. About 2.1 million PBMC were placed in each well, which was supplemented with about 9.3 IU/ml IL-2 and about 10 ug/ml peptides. On days 3 and 7, fresh IL-2 medium replaced half the medium. Findings of the study overall: Clones that were induced by infection or by vaccine showed marked contraction late after vaccination.

The protocol was immunoSEQ multiplex PCR, while the TCRdb copy is restricted to in-frame clones and leaves out a portion. The sample consists of 35,000 to 50,000 clones, around 80% of them appearing once. On this clone itself: Its antigen is as yet unknown.

Trimming removed 0 bases at V and 6 bases at J, with 13 bases between. The CDR3 is 15 residues long. The germline gives CDR1 SGDLS, CDR2 YYNGEE. The chain has TRBV9 and TRBJ2-1, with unresolved D. The sequence was collected from a human donor who received a COVID-19 vaccine. Sequenced here: CD4+ T cells from PBMCs cultured with SARS-CoV-2 spike peptides, sampled before COVID-19 vaccination. CDR3 in amino acids: CASSVDQRLGNEQFF. The CDR3 DNA follows: TGTGCCAGCAGCGTAGATCAACGACTGGGCAATGAGCAGTTCTTC.